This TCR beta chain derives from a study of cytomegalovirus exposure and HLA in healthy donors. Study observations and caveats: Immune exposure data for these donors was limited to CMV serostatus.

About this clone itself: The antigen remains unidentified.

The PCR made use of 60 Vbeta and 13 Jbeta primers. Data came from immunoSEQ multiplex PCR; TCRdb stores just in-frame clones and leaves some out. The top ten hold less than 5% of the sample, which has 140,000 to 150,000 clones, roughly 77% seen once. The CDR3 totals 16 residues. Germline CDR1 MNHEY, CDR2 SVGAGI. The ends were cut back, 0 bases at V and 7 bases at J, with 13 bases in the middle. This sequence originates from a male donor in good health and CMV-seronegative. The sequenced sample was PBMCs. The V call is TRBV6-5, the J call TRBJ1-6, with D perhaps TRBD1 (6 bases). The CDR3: CASSYSGFGGNSPLHF. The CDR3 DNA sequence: TGTGCCAGCAGTTACTCGGGCTTTGGGGGCAATTCACCCCTCCACTTT.